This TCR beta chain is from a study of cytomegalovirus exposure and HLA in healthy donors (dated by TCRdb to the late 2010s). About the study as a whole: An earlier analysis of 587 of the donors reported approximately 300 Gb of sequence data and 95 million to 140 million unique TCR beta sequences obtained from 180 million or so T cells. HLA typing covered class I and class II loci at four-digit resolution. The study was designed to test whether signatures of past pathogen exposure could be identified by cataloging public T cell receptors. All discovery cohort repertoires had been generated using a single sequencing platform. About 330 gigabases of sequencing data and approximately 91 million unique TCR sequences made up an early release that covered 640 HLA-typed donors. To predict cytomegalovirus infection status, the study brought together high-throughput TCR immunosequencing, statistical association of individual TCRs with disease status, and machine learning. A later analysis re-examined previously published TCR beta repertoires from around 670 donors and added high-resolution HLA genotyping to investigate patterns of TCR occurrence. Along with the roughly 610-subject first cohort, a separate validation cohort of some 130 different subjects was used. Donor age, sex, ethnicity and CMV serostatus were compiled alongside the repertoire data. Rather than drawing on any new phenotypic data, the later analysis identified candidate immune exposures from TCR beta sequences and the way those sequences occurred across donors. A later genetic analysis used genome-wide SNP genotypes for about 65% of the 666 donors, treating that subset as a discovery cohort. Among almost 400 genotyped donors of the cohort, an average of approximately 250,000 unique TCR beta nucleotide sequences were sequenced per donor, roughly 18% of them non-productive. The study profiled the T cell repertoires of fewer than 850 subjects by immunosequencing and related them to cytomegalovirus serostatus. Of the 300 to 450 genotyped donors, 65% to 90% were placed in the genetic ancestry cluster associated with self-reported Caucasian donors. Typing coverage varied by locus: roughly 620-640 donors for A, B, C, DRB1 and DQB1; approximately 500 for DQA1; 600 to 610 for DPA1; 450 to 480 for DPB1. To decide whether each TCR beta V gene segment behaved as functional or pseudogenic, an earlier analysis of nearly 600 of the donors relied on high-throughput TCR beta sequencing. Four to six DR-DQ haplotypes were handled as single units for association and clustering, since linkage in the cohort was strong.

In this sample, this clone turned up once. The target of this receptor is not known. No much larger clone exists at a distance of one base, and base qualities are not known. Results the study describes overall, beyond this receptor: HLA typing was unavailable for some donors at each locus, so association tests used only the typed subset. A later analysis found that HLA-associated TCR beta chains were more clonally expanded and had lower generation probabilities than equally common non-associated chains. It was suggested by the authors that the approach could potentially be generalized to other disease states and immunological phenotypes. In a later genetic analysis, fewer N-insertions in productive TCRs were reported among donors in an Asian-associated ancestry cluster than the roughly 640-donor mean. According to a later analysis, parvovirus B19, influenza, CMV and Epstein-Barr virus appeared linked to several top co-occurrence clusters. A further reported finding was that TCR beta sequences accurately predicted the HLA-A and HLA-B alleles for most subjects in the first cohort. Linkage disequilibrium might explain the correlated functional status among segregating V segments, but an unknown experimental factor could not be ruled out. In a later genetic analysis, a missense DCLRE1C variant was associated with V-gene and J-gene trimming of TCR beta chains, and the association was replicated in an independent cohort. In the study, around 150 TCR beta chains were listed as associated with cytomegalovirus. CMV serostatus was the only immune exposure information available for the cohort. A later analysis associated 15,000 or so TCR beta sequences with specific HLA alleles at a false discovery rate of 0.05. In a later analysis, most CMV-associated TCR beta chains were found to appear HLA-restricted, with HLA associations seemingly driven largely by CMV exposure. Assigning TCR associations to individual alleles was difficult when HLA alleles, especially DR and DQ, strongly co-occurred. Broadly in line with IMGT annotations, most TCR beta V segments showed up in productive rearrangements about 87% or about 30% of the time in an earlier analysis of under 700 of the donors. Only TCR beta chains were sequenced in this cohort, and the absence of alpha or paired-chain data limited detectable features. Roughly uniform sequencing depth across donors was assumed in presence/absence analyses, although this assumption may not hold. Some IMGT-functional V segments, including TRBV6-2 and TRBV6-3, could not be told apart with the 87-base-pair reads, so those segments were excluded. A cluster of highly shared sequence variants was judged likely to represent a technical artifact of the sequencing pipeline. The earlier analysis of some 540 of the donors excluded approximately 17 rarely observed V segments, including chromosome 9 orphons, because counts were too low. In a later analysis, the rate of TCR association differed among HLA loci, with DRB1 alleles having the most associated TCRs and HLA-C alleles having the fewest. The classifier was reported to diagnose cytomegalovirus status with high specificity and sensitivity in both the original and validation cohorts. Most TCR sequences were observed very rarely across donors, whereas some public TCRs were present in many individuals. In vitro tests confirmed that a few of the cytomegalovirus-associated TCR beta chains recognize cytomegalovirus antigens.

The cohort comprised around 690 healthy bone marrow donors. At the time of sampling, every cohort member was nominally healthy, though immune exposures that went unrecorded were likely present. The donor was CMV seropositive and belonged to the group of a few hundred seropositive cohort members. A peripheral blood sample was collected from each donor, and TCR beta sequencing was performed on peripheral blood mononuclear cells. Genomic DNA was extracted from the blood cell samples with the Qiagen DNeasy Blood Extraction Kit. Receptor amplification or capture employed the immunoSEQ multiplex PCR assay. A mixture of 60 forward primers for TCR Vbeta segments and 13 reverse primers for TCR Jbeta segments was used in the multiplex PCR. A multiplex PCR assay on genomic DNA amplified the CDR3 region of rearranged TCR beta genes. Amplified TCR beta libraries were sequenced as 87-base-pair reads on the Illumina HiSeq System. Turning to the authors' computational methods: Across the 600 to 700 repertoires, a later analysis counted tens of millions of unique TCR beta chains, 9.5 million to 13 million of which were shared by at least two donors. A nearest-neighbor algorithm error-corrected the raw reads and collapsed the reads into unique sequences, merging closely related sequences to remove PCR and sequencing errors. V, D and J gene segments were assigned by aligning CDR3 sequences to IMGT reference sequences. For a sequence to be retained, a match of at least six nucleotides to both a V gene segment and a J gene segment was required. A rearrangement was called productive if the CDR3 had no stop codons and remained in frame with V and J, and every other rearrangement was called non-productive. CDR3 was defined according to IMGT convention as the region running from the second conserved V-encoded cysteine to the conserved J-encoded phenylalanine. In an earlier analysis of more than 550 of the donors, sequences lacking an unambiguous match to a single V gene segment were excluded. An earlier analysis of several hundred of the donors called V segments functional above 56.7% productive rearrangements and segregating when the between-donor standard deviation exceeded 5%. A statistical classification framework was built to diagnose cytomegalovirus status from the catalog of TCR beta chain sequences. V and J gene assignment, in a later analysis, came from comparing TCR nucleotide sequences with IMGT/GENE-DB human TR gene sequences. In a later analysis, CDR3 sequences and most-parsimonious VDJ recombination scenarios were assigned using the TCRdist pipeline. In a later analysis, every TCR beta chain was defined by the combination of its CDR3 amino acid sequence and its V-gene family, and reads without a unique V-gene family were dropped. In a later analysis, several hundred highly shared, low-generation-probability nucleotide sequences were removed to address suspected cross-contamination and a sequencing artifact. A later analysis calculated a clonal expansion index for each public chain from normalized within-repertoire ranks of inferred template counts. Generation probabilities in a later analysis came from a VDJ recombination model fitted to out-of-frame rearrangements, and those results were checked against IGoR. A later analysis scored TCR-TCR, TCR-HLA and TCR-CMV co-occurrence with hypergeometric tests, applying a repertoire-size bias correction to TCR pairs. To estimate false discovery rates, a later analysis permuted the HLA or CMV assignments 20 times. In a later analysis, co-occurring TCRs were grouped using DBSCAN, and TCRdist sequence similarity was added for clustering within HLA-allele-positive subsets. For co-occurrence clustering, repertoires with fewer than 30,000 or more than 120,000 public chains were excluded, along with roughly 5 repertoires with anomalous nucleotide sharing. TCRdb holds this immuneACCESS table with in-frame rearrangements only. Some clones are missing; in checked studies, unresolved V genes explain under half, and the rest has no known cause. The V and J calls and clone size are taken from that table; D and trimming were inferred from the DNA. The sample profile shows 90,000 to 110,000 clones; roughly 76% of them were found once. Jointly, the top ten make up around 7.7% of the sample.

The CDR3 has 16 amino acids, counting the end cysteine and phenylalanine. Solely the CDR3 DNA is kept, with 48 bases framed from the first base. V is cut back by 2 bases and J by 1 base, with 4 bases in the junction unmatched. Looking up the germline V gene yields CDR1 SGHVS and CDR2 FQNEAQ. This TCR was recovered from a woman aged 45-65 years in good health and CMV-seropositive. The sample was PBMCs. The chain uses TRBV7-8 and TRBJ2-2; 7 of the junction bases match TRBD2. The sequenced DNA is TGTGCCAGCAGCTTAAAGGCTAGCGGGAACACCGGGGAGCTGTTTTTT. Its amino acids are CASSLKASGNTGELFF.